This T cell receptor beta chain is from a study of early T cells in non-severe SARS-CoV-2 infection. Study-level findings and limits: Using VDJdb, the matching emphasized anti-spike CD8 responses while missing private and CD4 specificities.

TCRdb re-called the 5' RACE reads with MiXCR, one entry per CDR3 protein. The sample lists tens of thousands of distinct CDR3 sequences; roughly 11% were seen once. A note on this clonotype: The antigen is undetermined.

Germline CDR1 is SGHTA and CDR2 is FQGNSA. The V and J ends lost 1 base and 0 bases respectively, with 13 bases between them. This CDR3 contains 17 residues. The chain couples TRBV7-2 to TRBJ2-4; D is unresolved. This clonotype was sampled from an adult who was a healthcare worker with PCR-confirmed SARS-CoV-2 infection or an uninfected control (not recorded which). This sample comprised whole blood, obtained at baseline. The CDR3 coding sequence is TGTGCCAGCAGCTTAGAGATCGGTTCGGCAGCCAAAAACATTCAGTACTTC. Protein sequence: CASSLEIGSAAKNIQYF.